This TCR beta chain was found in a study of shared clonotypes between healthy human individuals. Study-wide findings and caveats: Clonotype sharing among donors likely depends on sequencing depth.

Details on this clone: Its antigen remains unidentified.

Donors included only healthy HIV-negative adults lacking recent acute infections or vaccinations. This CDR3 contains 15 residues. CDR1 SGHNT and CDR2 YYREEE come from the germline V gene (reference sequence). Unmatched junction bases numbered 10, after V lost 5 bases and J lost 3 bases. Only in-frame clones appear in the TCRdb table, and some are missing; sequencing was by immunoSEQ multiplex PCR. This table holds roughly 500,000 clones, around 79% found once. This TCR was recovered from a woman between 40 and 55 years old in good health. Some clones in this sample may be carry-over from other donors' samples. Sequencing was done on a sample of PBMCs. This rearrangement joins TRBV5-4 to TRBJ1-1; 7 bases map to TRBD1. This chain's CDR3 is CASSPDRAKDTEAFF. Written as DNA, the CDR3 is TGTGCCAGCAGTCCCGACAGGGCTAAGGACACTGAAGCTTTCTTT.